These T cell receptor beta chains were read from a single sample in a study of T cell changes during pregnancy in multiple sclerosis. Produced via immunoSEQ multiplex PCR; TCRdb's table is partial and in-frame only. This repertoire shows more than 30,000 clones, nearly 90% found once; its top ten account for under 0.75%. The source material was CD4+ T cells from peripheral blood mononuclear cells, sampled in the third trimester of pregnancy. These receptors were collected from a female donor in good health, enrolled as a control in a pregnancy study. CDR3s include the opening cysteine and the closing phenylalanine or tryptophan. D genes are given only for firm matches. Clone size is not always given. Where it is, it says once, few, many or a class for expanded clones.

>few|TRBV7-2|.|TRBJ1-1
CASSFRTLNTEAFF
TGTGCCAGCAGCTTCCGGACTCTGAACACTGAAGCTTTCTTT
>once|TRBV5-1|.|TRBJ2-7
CASSSKLGSAGAQSSYEQYF
TGCGCCAGCAGCTCCAAATTGGGGTCCGCAGGGGCTCAGAGTTCCTACGAGCAGTACTTC
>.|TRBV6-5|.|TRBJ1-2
CASYTHGANYGYTF
TGTGCCAGCTACACCCACGGAGCTAACTATGGCTACACCTTC
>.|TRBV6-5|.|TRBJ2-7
CASSYTLPYEQYF
TGTGCCAGCAGTTACACGCTACCCTACGAGCAGTACTTC
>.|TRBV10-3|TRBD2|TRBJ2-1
CAISRLAGGNNEQFF
TGTGCCATCAGCCGACTAGCGGGAGGGAACAATGAGCAGTTCTTC
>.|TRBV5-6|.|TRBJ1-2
CASSSGYGYTF
TGTGCCAGCAGCTCAGGGTATGGCTACACCTTC
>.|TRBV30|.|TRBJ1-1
CAWSAQIVNTEAFF
TGTGCCTGGAGTGCACAGATTGTGAACACTGAAGCTTTCTTT
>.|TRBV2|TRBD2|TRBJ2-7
CASSRGSGSSYEQYF
TGTGCCAGCAGTAGGGGTAGCGGGAGTTCCTACGAGCAGTACTTC
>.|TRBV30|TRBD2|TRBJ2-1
CAWSPSGIYNEQFF
TGTGCCTGGAGTCCGAGCGGGATCTACAATGAGCAGTTCTTC
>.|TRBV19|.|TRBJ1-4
CASSYRNSNEKLFF
TGTGCCAGTAGTTACAGGAATTCGAATGAAAAACTGTTTTTT
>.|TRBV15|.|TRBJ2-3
CATSRRGNGGDTQYF
TGTGCCACCAGCAGAAGAGGGAACGGTGGGGATACGCAGTATTTT
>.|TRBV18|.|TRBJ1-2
CASSPPDTTGGYTF
TGTGCCAGCTCACCACCCGACACAACTGGGGGCTACACCTTC
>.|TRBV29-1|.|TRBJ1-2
CSVPPTEVYGYTF
TGCAGCGTTCCGCCGACGGAGGTCTATGGCTACACCTTC
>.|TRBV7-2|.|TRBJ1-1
CASSLRVGSGAEAFF
TGTGCCAGCAGCTTACGCGTTGGTTCAGGCGCTGAAGCTTTCTTT
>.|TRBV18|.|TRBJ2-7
CASSPPTGYEQYF
TGTGCCAGCTCACCCCCCACAGGATACGAGCAGTACTTC
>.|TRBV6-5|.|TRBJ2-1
CASMSSGWVNEQFF
TGTGCCAGCATGTCAAGCGGGTGGGTCAATGAGCAGTTCTTC
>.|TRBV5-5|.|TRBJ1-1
CASSLALGVNTEAFF
TGTGCCAGCAGCTTGGCCCTAGGGGTGAACACTGAAGCTTTCTTT
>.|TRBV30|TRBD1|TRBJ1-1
CAWSMTGGFSTEAFF
TGTGCCTGGAGCATGACAGGGGGCTTTTCCACTGAAGCTTTCTTT
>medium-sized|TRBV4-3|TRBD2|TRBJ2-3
CASSQQAGGANPDTQYF
TGCGCCAGCAGCCAACAAGCCGGGGGGGCCAATCCAGATACGCAGTATTTT
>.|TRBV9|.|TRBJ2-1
CASSVESFKYNEQFF
TGTGCCAGCAGCGTAGAGAGTTTCAAGTACAATGAGCAGTTCTTC
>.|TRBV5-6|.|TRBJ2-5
CASSSTGRETQYF
TGTGCCAGCAGCTCCACAGGGAGAGAGACCCAGTACTTC
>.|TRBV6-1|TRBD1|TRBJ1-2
CASSTGTALFYGYTF
TGTGCCAGCTCGACGGGGACAGCCCTCTTCTATGGCTACACCTTC
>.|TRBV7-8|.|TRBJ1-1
CASSQGGETEAFF
TGTGCCAGCAGCCAAGGGGGAGAGACTGAAGCTTTCTTT
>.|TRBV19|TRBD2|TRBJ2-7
CASSKTGTSGASALEQYF
TGTGCCAGTAGTAAAACCGGGACTAGCGGGGCCTCGGCCCTCGAGCAGTACTTC
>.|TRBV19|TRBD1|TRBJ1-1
CASSIRQGRGTEAFF
TGTGCCAGTAGTATACGACAGGGCAGGGGCACTGAAGCTTTCTTT
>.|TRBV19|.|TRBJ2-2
CASSLLGGGANTGELFF
TGTGCCAGTAGTTTACTAGGGGGAGGGGCGAACACCGGGGAGCTGTTTTTT
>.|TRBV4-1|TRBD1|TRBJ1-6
CASSRLIQGSFSPLHF
TGCGCCAGCAGCCGACTCATACAGGGGTCGTTTTCACCCCTCCACTTT
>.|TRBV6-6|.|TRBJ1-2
CASSLASNYGYTF
TGTGCCAGCAGTTTGGCCAGTAACTATGGCTACACCTTC
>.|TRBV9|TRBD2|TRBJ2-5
CASSVAGGEVWETQYF
TGTGCCAGCAGCGTAGCGGGAGGAGAGGTTTGGGAGACCCAGTACTTC
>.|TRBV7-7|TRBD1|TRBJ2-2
CASSLGTGNTGELFF
TGTGCTAGCAGCTTAGGGACAGGGAACACCGGGGAGCTGTTTTTT
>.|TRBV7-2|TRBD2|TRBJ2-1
CASSSLAGAYNEQFF
TGTGCCAGCAGCTCACTAGCGGGAGCGTACAATGAGCAGTTCTTC
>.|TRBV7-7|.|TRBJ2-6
CASSLGGSGANVLTF
TGTGCTAGCAGCTTAGGAGGCTCTGGGGCCAACGTCCTGACTTTC
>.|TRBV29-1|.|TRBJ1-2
CSVDERGADYGYTF
TGCAGCGTGGACGAACGGGGGGCTGACTATGGCTACACCTTC
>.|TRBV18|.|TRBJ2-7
CASSLTRDKAYEQYF
TGTGCCAGCTCACTGACCCGGGACAAAGCCTACGAGCAGTACTTC
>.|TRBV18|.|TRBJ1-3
CASSPRQGGLSGNTIYF
TGTGCCAGCTCACCACGGCAGGGTGGCCTCTCTGGAAACACCATATATTTT
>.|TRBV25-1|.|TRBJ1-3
CASTRGDFAGNTIYF
TGTGCCAGCACTCGGGGGGACTTTGCTGGAAACACCATATATTTT
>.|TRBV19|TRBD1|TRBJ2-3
CASSPRQGASDTQYF
TGTGCCAGTAGTCCGCGCCAGGGGGCGTCAGATACGCAGTATTTT
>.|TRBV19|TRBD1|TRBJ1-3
CASSWAGQGGNTIYF
TGTGCCAGTAGCTGGGCGGGACAGGGTGGAAACACCATATATTTT
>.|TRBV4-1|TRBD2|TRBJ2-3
CASSQDRRGGDTQYF
TGCGCCAGCAGCCAAGATCGGCGGGGGGGCGACACGCAGTATTTT
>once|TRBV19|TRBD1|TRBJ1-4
CASRRTGVEKLFF
TGTGCCAGTAGACGGACAGGGGTTGAAAAACTGTTTTTT
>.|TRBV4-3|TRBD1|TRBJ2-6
CASSQVPGQGSGGANVLTF
TGCGCCAGCAGCCAGGTTCCGGGACAGGGTTCTGGTGGGGCCAACGTCCTGACTTTC